This TCR beta chain comes out of a study of tumor-infiltrating lymphocytes in oesophageal squamous cell carcinoma. Germline V gene lookup returns CDR1 SEHNR and CDR2 FQNEAQ (reference sequence). A total of 17 residues make up the CDR3, ends included. As concerns this clonotype: Since the CDR3 does not end with the conserved phenylalanine or tryptophan, this likely comes from a read error. No DNA is shown, since the ends of the CDR3 on it are uncertain; the CDR3 is the one TCRdb lists.

TCRdb reprocessed the PCR reads with MiXCR, giving one entry per CDR3 protein. The table lists about 21,000 distinct CDR3 sequences, 36% of them singletons. Source material: esophageal tumor tissue. The chain couples TRBV7-9 to TRBJ2-1. The sequence was collected from a male donor with esophageal squamous cell carcinoma. The CDR3 is CASSLKGTPYNEQFFGS.